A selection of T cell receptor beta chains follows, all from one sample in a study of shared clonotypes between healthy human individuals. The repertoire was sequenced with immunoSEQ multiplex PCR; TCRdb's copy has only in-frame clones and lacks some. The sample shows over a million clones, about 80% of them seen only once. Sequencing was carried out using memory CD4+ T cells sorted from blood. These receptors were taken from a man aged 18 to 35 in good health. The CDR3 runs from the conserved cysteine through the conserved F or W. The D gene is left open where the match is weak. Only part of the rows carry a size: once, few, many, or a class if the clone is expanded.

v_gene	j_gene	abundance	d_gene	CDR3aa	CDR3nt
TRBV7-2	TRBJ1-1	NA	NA	CASSSTRREAEAFF	TGTGCCAGCAGCTCAACCCGGCGGGAAGCGGAAGCTTTCTTT
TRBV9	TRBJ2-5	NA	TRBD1	CASSVATQGVQETQYF	TGTGCCAGCAGCGTAGCAACCCAGGGGGTACAAGAGACCCAGTACTTC
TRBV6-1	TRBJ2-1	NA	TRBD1	CASNPDRGLNEQFF	TGTGCCAGCAACCCGGACAGGGGGCTCAATGAGCAGTTCTTC
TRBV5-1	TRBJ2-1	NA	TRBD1	CASSLGQEYNEQFF	TGCGCCAGCAGCTTAGGACAGGAATACAATGAGCAGTTCTTC
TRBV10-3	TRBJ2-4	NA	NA	CAISGGRGSGNIQYF	TGTGCCATCAGTGGGGGGCGCGGGAGTGGAAACATTCAGTACTTC
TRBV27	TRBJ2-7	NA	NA	CASSLTSVSEQYF	TGTGCCAGCAGTCTGACATCTGTCTCCGAGCAGTACTTC
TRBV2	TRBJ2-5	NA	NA	CASSGGEETQYF	TGTGCCAGCAGTGGGGGGGAAGAGACCCAGTACTTC
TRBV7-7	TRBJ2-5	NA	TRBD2	CASSSAGLAGGVQETQYF	TGTGCTAGCAGCTCCGCGGGACTAGCGGGAGGAGTCCAAGAGACCCAGTACTTC
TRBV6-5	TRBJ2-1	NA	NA	CASSYELNSYNEQFF	TGTGCCAGCAGTTACGAGTTAAACTCCTACAATGAGCAGTTCTTC
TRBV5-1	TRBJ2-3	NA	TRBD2	CASSGRDYFTDTQYF	TGCGCCAGCAGCGGGCGGGACTACTTCACAGATACGCAGTATTTT
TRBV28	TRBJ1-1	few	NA	CASRIPTEAFF	TGTGCCAGCAGAATTCCCACTGAAGCTTTCTTT
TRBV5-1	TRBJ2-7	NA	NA	CASRPVPGSSYEQYF	TGCGCCAGCAGGCCAGTCCCGGGAAGCTCCTACGAGCAGTACTTC
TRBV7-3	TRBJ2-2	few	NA	CASSPGASNTGELFF	TGTGCCAGCAGCCCGGGGGCTTCGAACACCGGGGAGCTGTTTTTT
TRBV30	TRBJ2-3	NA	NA	CAWTTGDTQYF	TGTGCCTGGACAACGGGGGATACGCAGTATTTT
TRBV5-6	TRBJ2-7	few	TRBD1	CASSPGTGGFLPSYEQYF	TGTGCCAGCAGCCCAGGGACAGGGGGCTTCCTACCTTCCTACGAGCAGTACTTC
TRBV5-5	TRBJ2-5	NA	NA	CASSLPLVWETQYF	TGTGCCAGCAGCTTGCCCCTCGTCTGGGAGACCCAGTACTTC
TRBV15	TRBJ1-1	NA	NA	CATSRPDRYTEAFF	TGTGCCACCAGCAGGCCGGACAGATACACTGAAGCTTTCTTT
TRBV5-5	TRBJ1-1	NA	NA	CASSFGGNTEAFF	TGTGCCAGCAGCTTCGGGGGGAACACTGAAGCTTTCTTT
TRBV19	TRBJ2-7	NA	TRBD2	CASSTTGTSVHEQYF	TGTGCCAGTAGTACAACAGGGACTAGCGTCCACGAGCAGTACTTC
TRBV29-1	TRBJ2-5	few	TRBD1	CSAGGRSFQETQYF	TGCAGCGCAGGGGGCAGGTCCTTCCAAGAGACCCAGTACTTC
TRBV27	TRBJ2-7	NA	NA	CASSSSGTPSYEQYF	TGTGCCAGCAGTTCCTCCGGGACACCCTCCTACGAGCAGTACTTC
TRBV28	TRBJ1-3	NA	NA	CASSLGGLSSGNTIYF	TGTGCCAGCAGTTTGGGGGGGTTGAGCTCTGGAAACACCATATATTTT
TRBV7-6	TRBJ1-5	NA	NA	CASSLNREQPQHF	TGTGCCAGCAGCTTAAATCGGGAACAGCCCCAGCATTTT
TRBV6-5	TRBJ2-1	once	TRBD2	CASTGGAYNEQFF	TGTGCCAGCACCGGGGGGGCTTACAATGAGCAGTTCTTC
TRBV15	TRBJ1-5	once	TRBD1	CATSGTPGGSDNQPQHF	TGTGCCACCAGCGGAACCCCAGGGGGCTCGGACAATCAGCCCCAGCATTTT
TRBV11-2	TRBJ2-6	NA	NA	CASSLGGGGANVLTF	TGTGCCAGCAGCTTAGGGGGAGGTGGGGCCAACGTCCTGACTTTC
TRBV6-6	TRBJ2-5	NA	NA	CASSPAGVGETQYF	TGTGCCAGCAGTCCCGCAGGGGTTGGAGAGACCCAGTACTTC
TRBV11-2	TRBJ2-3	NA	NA	CASSPGSPSTDTQYF	TGTGCCAGCAGCCCCGGGTCCCCTAGCACAGATACGCAGTATTTT
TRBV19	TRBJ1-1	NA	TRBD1	CASNTQGGHTEAFF	TGTGCCAGTAATACACAGGGGGGCCACACTGAAGCTTTCTTT
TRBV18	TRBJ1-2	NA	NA	CASSTSAGTVYGYTF	TGTGCCAGCTCAACTTCCGCCGGGACCGTCTATGGCTACACCTTC
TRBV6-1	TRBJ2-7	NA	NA	CASIANYEQYF	TGTGCCAGCATCGCCAACTACGAGCAGTACTTC
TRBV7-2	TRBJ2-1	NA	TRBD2	CASTKQGTSDHNEQFF	TGTGCCAGCACGAAACAAGGGACTAGCGACCACAATGAGCAGTTCTTC
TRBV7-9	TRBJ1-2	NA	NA	CASSQTEIYGYTF	TGTGCCAGCAGCCAAACGGAAATCTATGGCTACACCTTC
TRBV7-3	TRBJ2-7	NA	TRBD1	CASSRQGGYEQYF	TGTGCCAGCAGCCGACAGGGGGGCTACGAGCAGTACTTC
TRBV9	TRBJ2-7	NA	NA	CASSLLPSSYEQYF	TGTGCCAGCAGCCTACTACCGTCCTCCTACGAGCAGTACTTC
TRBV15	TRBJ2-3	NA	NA	CATSLGGRLGTDTQYF	TGTGCCACCTCATTGGGGGGCCGTCTAGGCACAGATACGCAGTATTTT
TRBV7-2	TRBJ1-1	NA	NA	CASSFGGNTEAFF	TGTGCCAGCAGCTTCGGGGGGAACACTGAAGCTTTCTTT
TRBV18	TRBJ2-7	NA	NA	CASSPPRGYEQYF	TGTGCCAGCTCACCACCTCGGGGATACGAGCAGTACTTC
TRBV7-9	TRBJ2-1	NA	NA	CASNPPGTLAYNEQFF	TGTGCCAGCAACCCGCCGGGGACCTTGGCCTACAATGAGCAGTTCTTC
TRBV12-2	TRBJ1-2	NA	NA	CASRSVPITGRKDGYTF	TGTGCAAGTCGCTCAGTCCCCATTACGGGGCGAAAAGATGGCTACACCTTC
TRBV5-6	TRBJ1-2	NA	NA	CASSLEPPRAGGYGYTF	TGTGCCAGCAGCTTGGAGCCCCCCAGGGCGGGGGGCTATGGCTACACCTTC
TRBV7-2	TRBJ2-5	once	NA	CASSPGAWGETQYF	TGTGCCAGCAGCCCCGGGGCTTGGGGGGAGACCCAGTACTTC
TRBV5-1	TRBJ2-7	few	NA	CASSPDGGVYEQYF	TGCGCCAGCAGCCCCGATGGAGGCGTCTACGAGCAGTACTTC
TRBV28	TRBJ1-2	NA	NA	CASSFEDGLYGYTF	TGTGCCAGCAGTTTTGAGGACGGACTCTATGGCTACACCTTC
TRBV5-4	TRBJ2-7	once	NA	CASSLGADPMYEQYF	TGTGCCAGCAGCTTGGGGGCGGACCCCATGTACGAGCAGTACTTC
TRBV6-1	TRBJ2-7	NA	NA	CASSEDGRYFNYEQYF	TGTGCCAGCAGTGAGGACGGCCGGTATTTCAACTACGAGCAGTACTTC
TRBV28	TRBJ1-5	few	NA	CASSFGGADQPQHF	TGTGCCAGCAGTTTCGGGGGCGCCGATCAGCCCCAGCATTTT
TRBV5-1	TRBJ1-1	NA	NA	CASSFTGTVNTEAFF	TGCGCCAGCAGCTTTACCGGGACGGTGAACACTGAAGCTTTCTTT
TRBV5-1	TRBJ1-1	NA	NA	CASSLAMVNTEAFF	TGCGCCAGCAGCTTGGCGATGGTGAACACTGAAGCTTTCTTT
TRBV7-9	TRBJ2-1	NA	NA	CATPLLAVERNEQFF	TGTGCCACCCCTCTATTAGCGGTCGAAAGGAATGAGCAGTTCTTC
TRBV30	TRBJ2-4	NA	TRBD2	CAWSAGTSGLAKNIQYF	TGTGCCTGGAGCGCCGGGACTAGCGGTTTAGCCAAAAACATTCAGTACTTC
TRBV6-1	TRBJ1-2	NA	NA	CASSAQVPGYTF	TGTGCCAGCAGTGCCCAGGTTCCTGGCTACACCTTC